The source of this T cell receptor beta chain is a study of T cells in Graves' hyperthyroidism and ophthalmopathy. There were TCR beta CDR3 regions amplified from RNA transcripts. The HTBI set primed first-round TCR CDR3 RT-PCR. TCRdb reanalysed the multiplex PCR reads using MiXCR and keeps one entry per CDR3 protein. The table lists about 840,000 distinct CDR3 sequences, over 35% of them singletons. Across 18 months, stable Graves' hyperthyroidism was marked by no progression to ophthalmopathy. Patients aged 18 to 65 with hyperthyroidism were newly diagnosed, with duration under 2 months. Exclusion of patients followed from uncontrolled infection, other autoimmune disease, pregnancy or lactation. General study results and limits: Peripheral blood also featured most of the thyroid clonotypes expanded above 0.001.

About this clonotype: Its specificity is unknown.

The source is a man younger than 35 with Graves' hyperthyroidism. The sequencing sample was made of blood.

The CDR3 nucleotides are TGTGCCACCAGTGAGACGGTGGGCGGGGAGCTGTTTTTT. It translates to CATSETVGGELFF. This chain links TRBV24-1 with TRBJ2-2; no clear D gene. The ends were cut back, 4 bases at V and 7 bases at J, with 9 bases in the middle. Germline CDR1 and CDR2: KGHDR and SFDVKD. There are 13 residues in the CDR3.